The clone carrying this TCR beta chain has more than one count but fewer than ten. Its antigen is not known. This specimen belongs to a study of CD8 T cells in ankylosing spondylitis. Study observations and caveats: Some motif variants had been reported before (in reactive arthritis synovial fluid and blood). Within ankylosing spondylitis blood, a TCR beta motif made up of several highly homologous variants appeared to be characteristic. Disease-linked clones reportedly concentrated significantly in matched ankylosing spondylitis synovial fluid.

TCRdb reprocessed the 5' RACE reads with MiXCR, giving one entry per CDR3 protein. This table has fewer than 750,000 distinct CDR3 sequences, around 19% appearing once. CDR3 length: 20 residues. With V trimmed by 5 bases and J by 0 bases, 14 bases remained unmatched. The gene calls are TRBV12-3 or TRBV12-4 and TRBJ2-6; TRBD2 matches at 9 bases. What was sequenced was blood, either unsorted or a sorted T cell fraction (not recorded which). The receptor was derived from a male donor with ankylosing spondylitis. CDR3 nucleotides: TGTGCCAGCAGTACCACCCTGACTAGCGGAATGACCTCTGGGGCCAACGTCCTGACTTTC. Translation: CASSTTLTSGMTSGANVLTF.